The rows below give T cell receptor beta chains drawn from one sample of a study of T cell responses to AZD1222 COVID-19 vaccine. Data came from immunoSEQ multiplex PCR; TCRdb stores just in-frame clones and leaves some out. The table lists roughly 130,000 clones, around 84% of them singletons, with 9.5% to 15% in the top ten. The specimen comprised peripheral blood, sampled on day 0 of AZD1222 vaccination. The source is an adult in good health. Both conserved end residues are part of each CDR3. The order of the fields is J gene, clone size, V gene, D gene, CDR3 protein, CDR3 DNA. D genes are given only for firm matches. Clone size is shown for a subset of rows, as once, few, many or a class of expanded clone.

>TRBJ2-3|.|TRBV3-1/TRBV3-2|TRBD2
CASSQTSGITDTQYF
TGTGCCAGCAGCCAAACTAGCGGGATCACAGATACGCAGTATTTT
>TRBJ1-1|once|TRBV12-1|.
CASKFPSGNTEAFF
TGTGCCAGCAAATTTCCATCAGGGAACACTGAAGCTTTCTTT
>TRBJ1-5|.|TRBV27|.
CASSLSAGYGQPQHF
TGTGCCAGCAGTTTATCGGCCGGGTACGGTCAGCCCCAGCATTTT
>TRBJ1-2|.|TRBV28|.
CASSLPRGRLGGYTF
TGTGCCAGCAGCCTACCCCGGGGAAGGTTAGGTGGCTACACCTTC
>TRBJ1-3|.|TRBV2|.
CASSELGAGNTIYF
TGTGCCAGCAGTGAATTAGGGGCTGGAAACACCATATATTTT
>TRBJ1-1|.|TRBV6-5|.
CASSYSGAAGTEAFF
TGTGCCAGCAGTTACTCGGGGGCTGCCGGCACTGAAGCTTTCTTT
>TRBJ2-2|.|TRBV5-1|TRBD2
CASSWQREVVGELFF
TGCGCCAGCAGCTGGCAGCGGGAGGTCGTCGGGGAGCTGTTTTTT
>TRBJ2-7|.|TRBV7-2|.
CASSSPMVYEQYF
TGTGCCAGCAGCTCCCCGATGGTCTACGAGCAGTACTTC
>TRBJ2-2|few|TRBV3-1/TRBV3-2|.
CASSQGVPINTGELFF
TGTGCCAGCAGCCAAGGTGTGCCGATTAACACCGGGGAGCTGTTTTTT
>TRBJ1-1|.|TRBV7-9|.
CASSLGAMNTEAFF
TGTGCCAGCAGCTTGGGGGCAATGAACACTGAAGCTTTCTTT
>TRBJ2-5|once|TRBV7-9|TRBD2
CASSRTSGAEETQYF
TGTGCCAGCAGCCGGACTAGCGGGGCCGAAGAGACCCAGTACTTC
>TRBJ1-5|once|TRBV19|TRBD1
CASSRQGGTGRGDRQPQHF
TGTGCCAGTAGTCGACAGGGAGGGACAGGACGGGGGGACAGACAGCCCCAGCATTTT
>TRBJ1-2|once|TRBV4-1|.
CASSHGRGDRGYTF
TGCGCCAGCAGCCACGGCAGGGGAGATCGGGGCTACACCTTC
>TRBJ2-1|.|TRBV10-3|TRBD2
CAIGPSGGQGSNEQFF
TGTGCCATCGGACCTAGCGGGGGCCAAGGCAGCAATGAGCAGTTCTTC
>TRBJ1-2|.|TRBV14|TRBD1
CASSQGVAGGVGYTF
TGTGCCAGCAGCCAAGGAGTGGCAGGGGGCGTGGGCTACACCTTC
>TRBJ2-7|once|TRBV6-5|.
CASSYSLGRTYEQYF
TGTGCCAGCAGTTACTCGCTGGGAAGAACCTACGAGCAGTACTTC
>TRBJ2-2|.|TRBV6-5|TRBD2
CASDRGLDGELFF
TGTGCCAGCGACCGTGGACTAGACGGGGAGCTGTTTTTT
>TRBJ1-1|.|TRBV5-1|.
CASSLDGGMNTEAFF
TGCGCCAGCAGCTTGGATGGGGGGATGAACACTGAAGCTTTCTTT
>TRBJ1-3|once|TRBV5-1|.
CASSLDREPSPRRNTIYF
TGCGCCAGCAGCTTGGACCGGGAGCCGAGCCCAAGACGAAACACCATATATTTT
>TRBJ1-1|.|TRBV29-1|.
CSAVGNVDTEAFF
TGCAGCGCCGTCGGTAATGTAGACACTGAAGCTTTCTTT
>TRBJ2-7|.|TRBV6-2/TRBV6-3|TRBD2
CASSPLRAGASLYEQYF
TGTGCCAGCAGTCCCCTCCGAGCGGGGGCCTCCCTCTACGAGCAGTACTTC
>TRBJ2-7|.|TRBV6-2/TRBV6-3|.
CASSHSYEQYF
TGTGCCAGCAGCCATTCATACGAGCAGTACTTC
>TRBJ1-2|few|TRBV7-9|.
CASSSADSKYGYTF
TGTGCCAGCAGCTCAGCGGACTCCAAGTATGGCTACACCTTC
>TRBJ2-3|.|TRBV5-1|.
CASNSPVGTDTQYF
TGCGCCAGCAACTCCCCGGTTGGCACAGATACGCAGTATTTT
>TRBJ2-1|.|TRBV18|TRBD2
CASSPGTSNDEQFF
TGTGCCAGCTCACCAGGGACTAGTAACGATGAGCAGTTCTTC
>TRBJ1-2|.|TRBV7-9|TRBD1
CASRGQGIYYGYTF
TGTGCCAGCCGCGGACAGGGAATATACTATGGCTACACCTTC
>TRBJ1-1|.|TRBV3-1/TRBV3-2|.
CASSQAQDTEAFF
TGTGCCAGCAGCCAAGCCCAGGACACTGAAGCTTTCTTT
>TRBJ1-2|.|TRBV12-5|TRBD1
CASGLAGGYGYTF
TGTGCTAGTGGTTTGGCAGGGGGCTATGGCTACACCTTC
>TRBJ1-6|.|TRBV7-2|.
CASSLGPSSNSPLHF
TGTGCCAGCAGCTTAGGTCCGTCCTCCAATTCACCCCTCCACTTT
>TRBJ2-3|.|TRBV7-9|.
CASSSGLSGLTDTQYF
TGTGCCAGCAGCTCCGGTCTCTCTGGTTTAACAGATACGCAGTATTTT
>TRBJ2-5|.|TRBV6-5|.
CASSYTGYYQETQYF
TGTGCCAGCAGTTATACAGGGTACTACCAAGAGACCCAGTACTTC
>TRBJ2-5|.|TRBV7-2|TRBD1
CASSSYRDRETQYF
TGTGCCAGCAGCTCCTACAGGGACAGAGAGACCCAGTACTTC
>TRBJ2-7|.|TRBV7-3|.
CASSLKGTAEQYF
TGTGCCAGCAGCTTGAAGGGGACCGCTGAGCAGTACTTC
>TRBJ2-2|.|TRBV7-2|TRBD2
CAVFAREGRLTGELFF
TGTGCCGTCTTCGCGCGGGAGGGCCGTCTCACCGGGGAGCTGTTTTTT
>TRBJ2-1|.|TRBV24-1|.
CATGDYNEQFF
TGTGCCACCGGGGACTACAATGAGCAGTTCTTC
>TRBJ2-7|.|TRBV19|.
CASSSVSGSYEQYF
TGTGCCAGTAGTAGCGTCTCCGGGAGCTACGAGCAGTACTTC
>TRBJ2-7|.|TRBV10-2|.
CAAFQRQTYEQYF
TGCGCCGCGTTTCAAAGACAGACCTACGAGCAGTACTTC
>TRBJ1-3|.|TRBV28|TRBD1
CASSGILQGQGNTIYF
TGTGCCAGCAGCGGAATTCTACAGGGGCAAGGAAACACCATATATTTT
>TRBJ2-2|.|TRBV19|TRBD1
CASSPGGQVGNTGELFF
TGTGCCAGTAGTCCTGGGGGACAGGTTGGGAACACCGGGGAGCTGTTTTTT
>TRBJ2-7|.|TRBV2|.
CASRYLSYEQYF
TGTGCCAGCAGATACCTCTCCTACGAGCAGTACTTC
>TRBJ2-7|.|TRBV13|TRBD1
CASSPEGQGSFEQYF
TGTGCCAGCAGCCCCGAGGGACAGGGGAGTTTCGAGCAGTACTTC
>TRBJ2-1|.|TRBV9|.
CASSSGREQFF
TGTGCCAGCAGCTCTGGCAGGGAGCAGTTCTTC
>TRBJ1-1|.|TRBV6-6|.
CASSYGEGGTEAFF
TGTGCCAGCAGTTATGGGGAGGGTGGCACTGAAGCTTTCTTT
>TRBJ1-6|.|TRBV4-1|.
CASSQDIRVGIYNSPLHF
TGCGCCAGCAGCCAAGATATCAGGGTGGGGATATACAATTCACCCCTCCACTTT
>TRBJ1-1|.|TRBV7-2|.
CASSLGRGNTEAFF
TGTGCCAGCAGCTTAGGCAGGGGAAACACTGAAGCTTTCTTT
>TRBJ2-5|.|TRBV10-3|.
CAISEGAGTQYF
TGTGCCATCAGTGAGGGAGCGGGGACCCAGTACTTC
>TRBJ2-5|.|TRBV9|TRBD2
CASSPGGAGETQYF
TGTGCCAGCAGTCCCGGGGGGGCCGGAGAGACCCAGTACTTC
>TRBJ2-5|.|TRBV7-2|TRBD1
CASSRTGKAPETQYF
TGTGCCAGCAGCCGGACAGGGAAGGCTCCAGAGACCCAGTACTTC